A single sample is the source of the 24 T cell receptor beta chains below, sequenced in a study of T-cell memory formation after mild COVID-19. TCRdb processed the 5' RACE reads anew with MiXCR; each CDR3 protein has one entry. Here the sample spans about 110,000 distinct CDR3 sequences, 15% to 20% being singletons. What was sequenced was PBMCs or a T cell subset sorted from them (not recorded which). The receptor source for this set is a man younger than 35 who had mild COVID-19 (a few samples of this study predate the infection). Cell type and time point are not known.

This clonotype showed up just a few times. This chain uses TRBV30 with TRBJ1-3, with D hard to call. Trimming left V 2 bases short and J 2 bases short, with 4 bases between. Germline CDR1 and CDR2: GTSNPN and SVGIG (reference sequence). This CDR3 has 12 residues. CDR3 coding DNA: TGTGCCTGGAGTAAAACTGGAAACACCATATATTTT. Residues: CAWSKTGNTIYF.

The CDR3 bases are TGCGCCAGCAGCTCCACGACAGGTTCCGATGGCTACACCTTC. As protein: CASSSTTGSDGYTF. The chain recombines TRBV5-1 with TRBJ1-2; the D gene is possibly TRBD1 (6 bases). Per germline, CDR1 SGHRS and CDR2 YFSETQ. Deletions cut 3 bases from V and 6 bases from J, with 15 bases between. The CDR3 is 14 residues long.

This clonotype occurred a few times. V is TRBV27 and J is TRBJ2-1, with TRBD2 matching over 7 bases. Looked up from germline, CDR1 is MNHEY and CDR2 is SMNVEV (reference sequence). Losses at the gene ends were 5 bases for V and 5 bases for J; bases not matched to a gene: 9. This CDR3 has 15 amino acids. As DNA, the CDR3 is TGTGCCAGCAGTCCTCGGTGGGGGGGGGACAATGAGCAGTTCTTC. Its protein is CASSPRWGGDNEQFF.

The chain employs TRBV20-1 and TRBJ1-2, with a weak D call TRBD1 (6 bases). CDR3 length: 14 residues. V shed 4 bases and J shed 8 bases, with 20 bases lying between them. The germline V gene has CDR1 DFQATT and CDR2 SNEGSKA (reference sequence). CDR3 in DNA: TGCAGTGCTAATCGGCCCTTATTGGGACACGGCTACACCTTC. Protein product: CSANRPLLGHGYTF.

This clonotype was seen a few times. V and J are TRBV6-2 or TRBV6-3 and TRBJ1-2, with D hard to call. Germline V gene sequence: CDR1 MNHEY, CDR2 SVGEGT. The V and J ends lost 5 bases and 8 bases respectively, with 18 bases between them. This CDR3 contains 14 residues. The CDR3 sequence is CASSKPGTVGGYTF. DNA for the CDR3: TGTGCCAGCAGTAAGCCGGGTACCGTTGGGGGCTACACCTTC.

The chain recombines TRBV24-1 with TRBJ1-5; D ambiguous. The CDR3 consists of 14 residues. The V end lost 1 base, the J end lost 2 bases, and 5 bases lay between the germline ends. Germline CDR1 and CDR2: KGHDR and SFDVKD. The CDR3 sequence is CATSDFQGNQPQHF. CDR3 DNA: TGTGCCACCAGTGATTTCCAGGGCAATCAGCCCCAGCATTTT.

This clonotype was detected only a few times. J is TRBJ1-1 and V is TRBV20-1; TRBD1 matches at 8 bases. The junction had 12 bases not matched to a gene; V was cut back by 6 bases and J by 0 bases. Germline CDR1 is DFQATT and CDR2 is SNEGSKA (reference sequence). The CDR3 extends over 16 amino acids. This chain's CDR3 is CSAIPGQVNMNTEAFF. In nucleotides, the CDR3 is TGCAGTGCAATACCGGGACAGGTAAACATGAACACTGAAGCTTTCTTT.

This clonotype was seen a handful of times. J is TRBJ2-5 and V is TRBV4-2; no clear D. Trimming stripped 3 bases from V and 1 base from J, with 6 bases between. This CDR3 comprises 13 residues. Germline CDR1 LGHNA, CDR2 YNFKEQ. CDR3 sequence reads: CASSQGSQETQYF. The CDR3 coding sequence is TGTGCCAGCAGCCAGGGATCCCAAGAGACCCAGTACTTC.

This clonotype was counted between two and nine times. CDR3 bases: TGCGCCAGCAGCCCTTTAATCCAGCCGCGGTACAATGAGCAGTTCTTC. Translated, it gives CASSPLIQPRYNEQFF. The chain combines TRBV4-1 with TRBJ2-1, with unresolved D. CDR1 and CDR2 from the germline V gene are MGHRA and YSYEKL. V lost 4 bases and J 4 bases, leaving 17 bases between the germline ends. The CDR3 is made up of 16 amino acids.

Ten or more counts support this clonotype. V usage is TRBV7-8 and J usage is TRBJ2-7, with D possibly TRBD1 on 5 matching bases. The V gene's germline CDR1 is SGHVS and CDR2 FQNEAQ. The length of the CDR3 is 15 residues. V was shortened by 5 bases and J by 2 bases, with 16 bases between the two germline ends. CDR3 bases: TGTGCCAGCAGCCCCTACCGGGCCAGGGCCTACGAGCAGTACGTC. This gives the protein CASSPYRARAYEQYV.

This clonotype was picked up a small number of times. The rearrangement uses TRBV7-2 and TRBJ1-5; D call uncertain. The CDR3 length is 12 residues. Between the trimmed V and J ends, which lost 4 bases and 2 bases, there was a span of 3 bases. Germline CDR1 and CDR2: SGHTA and FQGNSA. The CDR3 bases are TGTGCCAGCAGCTCGGGCAATCAGCCCCAGCATTTT. Translation: CASSSGNQPQHF.

The rearrangement uses TRBV6-1 and TRBJ2-5, with D possibly being TRBD1 (6 bases). V lost 0 bases and J 6 bases, leaving 20 bases between the germline ends. The CDR3 is 17 amino acids. Germline V gene sequence: CDR1 MNHNS, CDR2 SASEGT. The CDR3 loop is CASSEATDSPARKTQYF. The CDR3 nucleotides read TGTGCCAGCAGTGAAGCGACGGACAGTCCGGCTCGAAAGACCCAGTACTTC.

The genes are TRBV11-2 and TRBJ1-2; D is unresolved. Germline V gene data show CDR1 as SGHAT and CDR2 as FQNNGV. The CDR3 is 14 amino acids. V dropped 2 bases and J dropped 8 bases, with 15 bases sitting between them. This CDR3 is CASSLSGGYVGYTF. The CDR3 DNA reads as TGTGCCAGCAGCTTATCGGGAGGTTATGTAGGCTACACCTTC. The whole variable domain, filled in from reference TRBV11-2 and TRBJ1-2, reads EAGVAQSPRYKIIEKRQSVAFWCNPISGHATLYWYQQILGQGPKLLIQFQNNGVVDDSQLPKDRFSAERLKGVDSTLKIQPAKLEDSAVYLCASSLSGGYVGYTFGSGTRLTVV.

The chain uses TRBV12-3 or TRBV12-4 and TRBJ2-1, with 10 bases that match TRBD1. This CDR3 is 14 amino acids long. V lost 3 bases to trimming and J lost 8 bases; unmatched junction nucleotides: 4. The CDR3 here is CASSLGQGIDEQFF. The CDR3, as DNA: TGTGCCAGCAGTTTGGGACAGGGGATCGATGAGCAGTTCTTC.

The chain links TRBV3-1 to TRBJ1-1; TRBD1 agrees at 8 bases. Germline assignment: CDR1 LGHDT and CDR2 YNNKEL (reference sequence). This CDR3 has 15 amino acids. The trim removed 5 bases at V and 0 bases at J, leaving 5 bases unmatched. The CDR3 DNA is TGTGCCAGCAGCGGGACAGGAGGCATGAACACTGAAGCTTTCTTT. Translating it yields CASSGTGGMNTEAFF.

This clonotype was counted only a few times. The chain recombines TRBV7-2 with TRBJ2-5; TRBD1 is a possible D gene (5 bases). The V gene lost 1 base and the J gene lost 10 bases, with 13 bases spanning the gap. The CDR3 is made up of 13 amino acids. Germline V gene lookup returns CDR1 SGHTA and CDR2 FQGNSA. For the CDR3, the DNA is TGTGCCAGCAGCTTAGGTCTTTCAGGGCACCAGTACTTC. It specifies CASSLGLSGHQYF.

As DNA, the CDR3 is TGTGCCAGCAGCTTACAGCTTGGGAGCACCATATATTTT. As protein: CASSLQLGSTIYF. The V and J genes are TRBV7-8 and TRBJ1-3; unclear D gene. This CDR3 is built from 13 residues. Germline V gene data show CDR1 as SGHVS and CDR2 as FQNEAQ. V lost 2 bases and J 9 bases, leaving 11 bases between the germline ends. Full variable domain (outside the CDR3, taken from reference TRBV7-8 and TRBJ1-3): GAGVSQSPRYKVAKRGQDVALRCDPISGHVSLFWYQQALGQGPEFLTYFQNEAQLDKSGLPSDRFFAERPEGSVSTLKIQRTQQEDSAVYLCASSLQLGSTIYFGEGSWLTVV.

The chain couples TRBV15 to TRBJ2-3; D is uncertain. CDR1 and CDR2 (germline): LNHNV, YYDKDF (reference sequence). There are 13 residues in the CDR3. V lost 0 bases, J lost 5 bases, and 6 bases lay in between. This CDR3 is CATSREVGDTQYF. Here the CDR3 DNA reads TGTGCCACCAGCAGAGAAGTTGGAGATACGCAGTATTTT. Combining the CDR3 with reference TRBV15 and TRBJ2-3 gives the whole variable domain DAMVIQNPRYQVTQFGKPVTLSCSQTLNHNVMYWYQQKSSQAPKLLFHYYDKDFNNEADTPDNFQSRRPNTSFCFLDIRSPGLGDTAMYLCATSREVGDTQYFGPGTRLTVL.

This clonotype was counted between two and nine times. The rearrangement links TRBV7-2 to TRBJ1-1; 7 bases are shared with TRBD1. CDR3 length: 13 residues. V was clipped by 5 bases and J by 8 bases; unmatched bases: 8. Germline V CDR1 and CDR2: SGHTA, FQGNSA. The CDR3 nucleotides read TGTGCCAGCAGCCCCCGACAGGGAACGGAAGCTTTCTTT. This translates into CASSPRQGTEAFF.

The chain is built from TRBV12-3 or TRBV12-4 and TRBJ1-1; D is perhaps TRBD1 (6 bases). The ends were cut back, 4 bases at V and 0 bases at J, with 9 bases in the middle. The CDR3 consists of 14 residues. The CDR3 sequence: CASSSRGVNTEAFF. CDR3 sequence (DNA): TGTGCCAGCAGTTCCAGGGGCGTGAACACTGAAGCTTTCTTT.

This rearrangement joins TRBV12-3 or TRBV12-4 to TRBJ2-7; 8 bases are shared with TRBD1. V lost 5 bases to trimming and J lost 7 bases; unmatched junction nucleotides: 10. CDR3 length: 14 residues. In nucleotides, the CDR3 is TGTGCCAGCAGTACCGACAGGGGTCCTCGTGAGCAGTACTTC. Protein: CASSTDRGPREQYF.

In its sample, this clonotype was seen a few times. As DNA, the CDR3 is TGCGCCAGCAGCTTACTAGCTGTTGCATATCAAGAGACCCAGTACTTC. Its protein is CASSLLAVAYQETQYF. This chain links TRBV4-1 with TRBJ2-5, with D possibly TRBD2 on 6 matching bases. Per germline, CDR1 MGHRA and CDR2 YSYEKL. The CDR3 extends over 16 amino acids. V shed 5 bases and J shed 2 bases, with 18 bases lying between them.

A few counts support this clonotype. The chain couples TRBV12-3 or TRBV12-4 to TRBJ2-1; D might be TRBD2 (6 bases). The CDR3 is made up of 14 amino acids. V gave up 3 bases and J gave up 8 bases, with 14 bases separating them. The DNA for the CDR3 is TGTGCCAGCAGTTTGACTAGAAGATCCCATGAGCAGTTCTTC. Protein product: CASSLTRRSHEQFF.

This clonotype was seen only a few times. The V gene is TRBV24-1, the J gene TRBJ2-3; no definite D call. This CDR3 spans 13 amino acids. V was trimmed by 4 bases and J by 0 bases, leaving 4 bases between them. Germline V gene lookup returns CDR1 KGHDR and CDR2 SFDVKD. CDR3 DNA: TGTGCCACCAGTGAGGGGAGCACAGATACGCAGTATTTT. It specifies CATSEGSTDTQYF.